The 5 T cell receptor beta chains listed next were all sequenced from one sample in a study of cytomegalovirus exposure and HLA in healthy donors. A multiplex PCR was run with 60 Vbeta primers and 13 Jbeta primers. Sequencing was performed with immunoSEQ multiplex PCR; in TCRdb, only in-frame clones are kept and a portion is missing. Here the sample table reports roughly 70,000 clones. The sequenced sample consisted of PBMCs. Every receptor here comes from a man in his forties in good health and CMV-seronegative.

V is TRBV6-1 and J is TRBJ1-6, with D unclear. Deletions cut 6 bases from V and 6 bases from J, with 3 bases between. Germline CDR1 and CDR2: MNHNS and SASEGT. The length of the CDR3 is 11 residues. Here the CDR3 DNA reads TGTGCCAGCAGCCGTAATTCACCCCTCCACTTT. This codes for CASSRNSPLHF.

The rearrangement links TRBV27 to TRBJ1-2; tentatively, D is TRBD1 (6 bases). Trimming took off 6 bases at V and 0 bases at J, with 14 bases between the two ends. Germline V lookup: CDR1 MNHEY, CDR2 SMNVEV (reference sequence). This CDR3 is built from 15 residues. As DNA, the CDR3 is TGTGCCAGCAGCACCACAGGGTGGACTAACTATGGCTACACCTTC. It yields the protein CASSTTGWTNYGYTF.

This rearrangement joins TRBV4-2 to TRBJ1-1, with TRBD1 identical over 8 bases. V was clipped by 0 bases and J by 0 bases; unmatched bases: 9. This CDR3 region has 18 residues. Germline CDR1 is LGHNA and CDR2 is YNFKEQ. DNA of the CDR3: TGTGCCAGCAGCCAAGAAATTCTACAGGGGGGATTGAACACTGAAGCTTTCTTT. Its protein product is CASSQEILQGGLNTEAFF.

This chain links TRBV6-5 with TRBJ1-6, with 9 bases matching TRBD1. The V and J ends lost 0 bases and 8 bases, in that order; junction bases with no gene match: 2. Germline CDR1 is MNHEY and CDR2 is SVGAGI. This CDR3 is built from 15 residues. The CDR3 region is CASSYSRTGDSPLHF. In DNA form, the CDR3 reads TGTGCCAGCAGTTACTCGAGGACAGGGGATTCACCCCTCCACTTT.

This rearrangement joins TRBV4-2 to TRBJ1-2, with 9 bases that match TRBD1. The V segment lost 1 base and the J segment 8 bases; nucleotides outside the gene matches: 11. CDR3 length: 16 amino acids. CDR1 and CDR2 (germline): LGHNA, YNFKEQ. Here the CDR3 reads CASSQVDTGTGRGYTF. The DNA of the CDR3 is TGTGCCAGCAGCCAAGTGGACACCGGGACAGGGAGAGGCTACACCTTC.